The next 5 T cell receptor beta chains were all read from a single sample in a study of shared clonotypes between healthy human individuals. Measured with immunoSEQ multiplex PCR; TCRdb has only the in-frame clones, and not every one. The table has under 1,100,000 clones, approximately 78% seen once. The specimen sequenced was memory CD4+ T cells from PBMCs. Subset in this sample: CD45RA-negative fraction. The receptor set was obtained from a man aged 18 to 29 in good health. Some clones in this sample may be carry-over from other donors' samples.

This chain uses TRBV5-1 with TRBJ1-1; tentatively, D is TRBD1 (6 bases). The CDR3 has 14 residues. Germline CDR1 SGHRS, CDR2 YFSETQ. Trimming removed 3 bases from V and 4 bases from J, with 13 bases in between. CDR3 loop: CASSSQGLPTEAFF. CDR3 DNA: TGCGCCAGCAGCTCACAGGGCTTACCCACTGAAGCTTTCTTT.

The chain combines TRBV19 with TRBJ1-2; D ambiguous. CDR3 size: 12 residues. CDR1 LNHDA and CDR2 SQIVND come from the germline V gene (reference sequence). V shed 6 bases and J shed 8 bases, with 13 bases lying between them. This CDR3 is CASSPGAWGYTF. The DNA of the CDR3 is TGTGCCAGTAGCCCAGGCGCGTGGGGCTACACCTTC.

V and J are TRBV30 and TRBJ2-7, with 9 bases fitting TRBD2. The J segment lost 1 base and the V segment lost 2 bases, leaving 6 bases of the junction unmatched. This CDR3 is 15 amino acids long. Germline V gene lookup returns CDR1 GTSNPN and CDR2 SVGIG (reference sequence). CDR3 DNA sequence: TGTGCCTGGAGTAAGGGCGGGAGGGTTTCCTACGAGCAGTACTTC. Encoded protein: CAWSKGGRVSYEQYF.

This clone was observed a handful of times. The sample holds other DNA sequences that translate to the same CDR3. The rearrangement joins TRBV28 to TRBJ2-5; no reliable D call. Germline V gene data show CDR1 as MDHEN and CDR2 as SYDVKM. The CDR3 spans 12 residues. Trimming shortened V by 2 bases and J by 5 bases, and 6 bases separated the two germline ends. Here the CDR3 DNA reads TGTGCCAGCAGTTTACTACGGGAGACCCAGTACTTC. Translated: CASSLLRETQYF.

This chain connects TRBV11-3 to TRBJ1-1; no firm D call. The germline V gene has CDR1 SGHNT and CDR2 YENEEA. The CDR3 spans 13 residues. V was cut by 1 base and J by 1 base, with 4 bases left in between. CDR3 region: CASSLATNTEAFF. The CDR3 DNA reads TGTGCCAGCAGCTTAGCGACGAACACTGAAGCTTTCTTT.